The sequence of this T cell receptor beta chain was determined in a study of T cell responses to AZD1222 COVID-19 vaccine. Profiling relied on immunoSEQ multiplex PCR, and the TCRdb table lists in-frame clones only, not all of them. This table has about 110,000 clones, around 82% appearing once. The length of the CDR3 is 14 residues. Trimming took 4 bases from V and 7 from J; bases not matched to a gene: 8. Germline assignment: CDR1 KGHDR and CDR2 SFDVKD. The TCR was taken from an adult in good health. This chain links TRBV24-1 with TRBJ1-1; 7 nucleotides agree with TRBD1. The sequencing here drew on peripheral blood, taken on day 0 of AZD1222 vaccination. The CDR3 DNA reads as TGTGCCACCAGTGACCGCGGTTGGGACAGTGAAGCTTTCTTT. This sequence encodes CATSDRGWDSEAFF.